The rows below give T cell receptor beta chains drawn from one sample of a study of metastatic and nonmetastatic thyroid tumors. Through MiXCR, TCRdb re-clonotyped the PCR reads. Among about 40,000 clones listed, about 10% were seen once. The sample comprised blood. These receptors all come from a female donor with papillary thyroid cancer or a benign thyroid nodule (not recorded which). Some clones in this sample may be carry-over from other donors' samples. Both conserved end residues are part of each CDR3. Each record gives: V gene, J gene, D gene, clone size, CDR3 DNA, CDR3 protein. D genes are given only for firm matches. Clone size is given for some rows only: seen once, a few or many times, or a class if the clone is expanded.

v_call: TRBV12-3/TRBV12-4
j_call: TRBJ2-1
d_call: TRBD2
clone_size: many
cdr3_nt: TGTGCCAGCCGGGGGGGAAACGGACTAGCGGACTACAATGAGCAGTTCTTC
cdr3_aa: CASRGGNGLADYNEQFF

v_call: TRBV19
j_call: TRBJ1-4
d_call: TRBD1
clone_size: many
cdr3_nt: TGTGCCAGTACAGACAGGGGAATATCTAATGAAAAACTGTTTTTT
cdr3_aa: CASTDRGISNEKLFF

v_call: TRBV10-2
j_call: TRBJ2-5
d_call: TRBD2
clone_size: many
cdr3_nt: TGCGCCAGCACCACGACTAGCTCTTTGGAGACCCAGTACTTC
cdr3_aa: CASTTTSSLETQYF

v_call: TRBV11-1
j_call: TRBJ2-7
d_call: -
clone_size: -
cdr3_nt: TGTGCCAGCAGCTTAGGACACGGCGGTTATGAGCAGTACTTC
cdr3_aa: CASSLGHGGYEQYF

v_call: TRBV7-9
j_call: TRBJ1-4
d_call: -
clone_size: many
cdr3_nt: TGTGCCAGCAGCTGGGCGGGCACACGTAATGAAAAACTGTTTTTT
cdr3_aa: CASSWAGTRNEKLFF

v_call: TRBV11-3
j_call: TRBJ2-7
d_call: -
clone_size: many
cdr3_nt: TGTGCCAGCAGGAGCGCGGCCAACTCCTACGAGCAGTACTTC
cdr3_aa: CASRSAANSYEQYF

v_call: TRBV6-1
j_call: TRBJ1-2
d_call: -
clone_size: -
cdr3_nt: TGTGCCACCGCTCAGCGGGGGCTGGATGGCTACACCTTC
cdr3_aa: CATAQRGLDGYTF

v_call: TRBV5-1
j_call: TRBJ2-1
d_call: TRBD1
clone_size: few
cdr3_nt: TGCGCCAGCAGCTCCCGGACAGGTGTCTACAATGAGCAGTTCTTC
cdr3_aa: CASSSRTGVYNEQFF

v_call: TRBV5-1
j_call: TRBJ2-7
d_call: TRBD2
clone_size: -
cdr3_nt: TGCGCCAGCAGCTTGGAGGCTAGCGGAGGCTACGAGCAGTACTTC
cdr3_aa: CASSLEASGGYEQYF

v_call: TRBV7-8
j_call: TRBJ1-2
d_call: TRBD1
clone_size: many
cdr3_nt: TGTGCCAGCAGCTTAGAGGAGGGGGCCTTTTATGGCTACACCTTC
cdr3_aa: CASSLEEGAFYGYTF

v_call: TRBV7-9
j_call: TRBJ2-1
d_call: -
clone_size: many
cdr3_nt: TGTGCCAGCAGCCCGCCGAGGACCCAACTAGAGCAGTTCTTC
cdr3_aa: CASSPPRTQLEQFF

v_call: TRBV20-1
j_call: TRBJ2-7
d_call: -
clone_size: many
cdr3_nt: TGCAGTGCTAGCCTCGGGGGGCGGGGCCCCTCCTACGAGCAGTACTTC
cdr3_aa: CSASLGGRGPSYEQYF

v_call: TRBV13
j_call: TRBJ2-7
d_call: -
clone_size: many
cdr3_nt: TGTGCCAGCAGCCCCCCCGGACCCTACGAGCAGTACTTC
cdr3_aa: CASSPPGPYEQYF

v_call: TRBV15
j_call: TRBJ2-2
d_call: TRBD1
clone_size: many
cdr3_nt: TGTGCCACCAGCAGAGCCCGGGACAGGGTGGCCGGGGAGCTGTTTTTT
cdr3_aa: CATSRARDRVAGELFF

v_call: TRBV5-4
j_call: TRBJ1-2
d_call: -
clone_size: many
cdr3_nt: TGTGCCAGCAGCTTGACTCAGGGCGACTATGGCTACACCTTC
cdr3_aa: CASSLTQGDYGYTF

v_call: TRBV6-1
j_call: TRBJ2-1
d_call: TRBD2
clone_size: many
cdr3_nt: TGTGCCAGCACCGTCTGGGAGGGCTCCTACAATGAGCAGTTCTTC
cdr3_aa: CASTVWEGSYNEQFF

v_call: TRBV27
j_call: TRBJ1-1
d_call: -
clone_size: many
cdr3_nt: TGTGCCAGCAGGGGATGGGACCAGGTGTGGGACACTGAAGCTTTCTTT
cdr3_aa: CASRGWDQVWDTEAFF

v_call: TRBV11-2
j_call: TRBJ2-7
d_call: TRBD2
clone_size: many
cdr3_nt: TGTGCCAGCAGCTTAGTCGGCGGGAGGCACTCCTACGAGCAGTACTTC
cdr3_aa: CASSLVGGRHSYEQYF

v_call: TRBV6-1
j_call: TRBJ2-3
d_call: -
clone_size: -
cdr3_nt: TGTGCCAGCCCGCATCCCGGAGCAGATACTCAGTATTTT
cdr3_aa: CASPHPGADTQYF